The next 10 T cell receptor beta chains were all read from a single sample in a study of blood T cells in healthy people across ages. Next came a second PCR, run for roughly 6 to 11 cycles, which used a sample-barcoded 5' primer along with a J-beta primer mix. Each CDR3 protein gets one entry after TCRdb re-called the 5' RACE reads with MiXCR. The sample shows 1.8 million or so distinct CDR3 sequences, roughly 43% of them seen only once. Sequencing used blood. These receptors were taken from a human donor in good health.

This chain joins TRBV6-2 or TRBV6-3 and TRBJ1-2, with a possible D match to TRBD1 (6 bases). Germline V gives CDR1 MNHEY, CDR2 SVGEGT. The CDR3 is 15 amino acids. V gave up 0 bases and J gave up 3 bases, with 11 bases separating them. The CDR3 loop is CASSYSGAADYGYTF. Here the CDR3 DNA reads TGTGCCAGCAGTTACTCGGGGGCGGCTGACTATGGCTACACCTTC.

The J gene is TRBJ2-7, the V gene TRBV7-9; 7 positions agree with TRBD2. This CDR3 is 11 amino acids long. The V gene's germline CDR1 is SEHNR and CDR2 FQNEAQ (reference sequence). V shed 11 bases, J shed 0 bases, and the junction held 1 base outside the gene matches. CDR3 residues: CAWGGSYEQYF. The CDR3 nucleotides read TGTGCCTGGGGGGGCTCCTACGAGCAGTACTTC.

This chain links TRBV12-5 with TRBJ2-1, with D unresolved. The CDR3 runs to 17 residues. Between the trimmed V and J ends, which lost 5 bases and 8 bases, there was a span of 25 bases. The V gene's germline CDR1 is LGHNT and CDR2 FRNRAP. The CDR3: CASGRRRATNRKDEQFF. CDR3 sequence (DNA): TGTGCTAGTGGTCGTAGACGGGCCACTAATCGAAAAGATGAGCAGTTCTTC.

This clonotype was recorded at least ten times. The V gene is TRBV6-6, the J gene TRBJ2-5; D possibly corresponds to TRBD1 (6 bases). Germline CDR1 reads MNHNY; CDR2 reads SVGAGI (reference sequence). Trimming stripped 8 bases from V and 4 bases from J, with 11 bases between. CDR3 length: 12 amino acids. The CDR3 DNA sequence: TGTGCCAGCCGCAGGGGTACAGAGACCCAGTACTTC. This codes for CASRRGTETQYF.

This clonotype was counted a few times. The V gene is TRBV7-6, the J gene TRBJ2-1; 7 bases align to TRBD2. CDR3 length: 16 amino acids. Losses at the gene ends were 4 bases for V and 9 bases for J; bases not matched to a gene: 15. Germline V gene data show CDR1 as SGHVS and CDR2 as FNYEAQ. The CDR3: CASSSTVAGVSSEQFF. CDR3 nucleotide sequence: TGTGCCAGCAGCTCGACGGTCGCGGGGGTGTCGAGTGAGCAGTTCTTC.

The gene calls are TRBV20-1 and TRBJ2-5; the D gene is possibly TRBD2 (6 bases). The V gene lost 5 bases and the J gene lost 5 bases, with 18 bases spanning the gap. CDR1 and CDR2 from the germline V gene are DFQATT and SNEGSKA (reference sequence). CDR3 length: 14 amino acids. The CDR3 nucleotides read TGCAGTGCTGGGGACTCCTTCAGTGGGGAGACCCAGTACTTC. Protein sequence: CSAGDSFSGETQYF.

A remark on this clonotype: One end of the junction does not line up with germline, which may come from a read error. The chain recombines TRBV9 with TRBJ2-4; the match to TRBD1 covers 7 bases. The end of the DNA fits TRBJ2-5 better, so the J call may be wrong. Germline V CDR1 and CDR2: SGDLS, YYNGEE. The CDR3 is made up of 13 amino acids. CDR3 loop: CAGSATGQETQYF. CDR3 sequence (DNA): TGTGCCGGCAGCGCGACAGGGCAAGAGACCCAGTACTTC.

The V and J genes are TRBV15 and TRBJ2-1; 7 bases fit TRBD1. CDR1 and CDR2 from the germline V gene are LNHNV and YYDKDF (reference sequence). The CDR3 spans 14 residues. With 5 bases clipped from V and 5 bases from J, the junction kept 6 bases outside the gene matches. As DNA, the CDR3 is TGTGCCACCAGCCCAGGGGGTGTTCACAATGAGCAGTTCTTC. As protein: CATSPGGVHNEQFF.

The table lists this clonotype with a few counts. The chain joins TRBV29-1 to TRBJ1-2, with D possibly TRBD1 on 5 matching bases. The V end was cut by 4 bases, the J end by 1 base, with 10 bases between. This CDR3 comprises 13 residues. Germline loops: CDR1 SQVTM, CDR2 ANQGSEA. CDR3 loop: CSVVPGGNYGYTF. The CDR3, as DNA: TGCAGCGTTGTTCCTGGGGGTAACTATGGCTACACCTTC.

This clonotype has only a few counts. J is TRBJ2-3 and V is TRBV6-2 or TRBV6-3; D might be TRBD1 (6 bases). The CDR3 is 12 residues long. With 5 bases removed from V and 4 bases from J, the gap between germline ends came to 7 bases. Germline V gene data show CDR1 as MNHEY and CDR2 as SVGEGT. CDR3 loop: CASSDRPDTQYF. Written as DNA, the CDR3 is TGTGCCAGCAGTGACAGGCCAGATACGCAGTATTTT.